This T cell receptor (beta chain) is from a study of molecular identifiers for immune sequencing clone quantification. Background on the study: In replicates, RNA from about 20,000 or 100,000 naive CD8 cells was split five ways, four sequenced.

This clonotype has at least ten counts. The antigen is unknown. V lost 3 bases and J 5 bases, leaving 10 bases between the germline ends. The CDR3 length is 12 residues. Germline CDR1 is DFQATT and CDR2 is SNEGSKA (reference sequence). Overall study results and limits: Clones that exceeded 20 RNA copies held over 97% of effector molecules, yet under 1% in naive cells.

Sorting was used to obtain naive CD8 T cells (CD8+CD4-CCR7+CD45RA+). For bulk TCR libraries, previously described methods and listed TCR primers were used. TCRdb independently ran MiXCR on the PCR reads; one entry per CDR3 protein. The sample shows tens of thousands of distinct CDR3 sequences, roughly a quarter of them seen only once. The sequence derives from a human donor in good health. Some libraries in this study had Jurkat cell RNA spiked in. The chain couples TRBV20-1 to TRBJ1-1; D remains ambiguous. The sequencing sample was made of naive CD8+ T cells from blood, with Jurkat cell RNA spiked in. Subset specified: FACS-sorted CD8+CD4-CCR7+CD45RA+ naive T cells. For the CDR3, the DNA is TGCAGTGCTAGGACGGGGAGAACTGAAGCTTTCTTT. Translated, it gives CSARTGRTEAFF.